These 25 T cell receptor beta chains were sequenced from one sample in a study of T cells in Graves' hyperthyroidism and ophthalmopathy. RNA transcripts gave rise to amplified TCR beta CDR3 regions. HTBI primers were used for first-round RT-PCR of the TCR CDR3. Via MiXCR, TCRdb re-called the multiplex PCR reads, giving one row per CDR3 protein. The repertoire holds over 550,000 distinct CDR3 sequences, roughly 17% seen once, with 15% to 20% in the top ten. The sample was blood. Receptors were obtained from a woman in her late teens or twenties with Graves' hyperthyroidism.

This clonotype was observed a few times. The J gene is TRBJ2-5, the V gene TRBV11-3; 14 bases match TRBD2. Trimming at V came to 5 bases and at J to 9 bases, leaving 11 bases not matched to a gene. The length of the CDR3 is 16 residues. Germline CDR1 SGHNT, CDR2 YENEEA. The CDR3 spells CASSRRTSGGFEAQYF. CDR3 nucleotides: TGTGCCAGCAGCCGACGGACTAGCGGGGGGTTCGAGGCCCAGTACTTC.

In its sample, this clonotype was seen a few times. This rearrangement joins TRBV10-1 to TRBJ2-1; 7 bases agree with TRBD2. The CDR3 consists of 17 residues. V was pared by 6 bases and J by 1 base, with 12 bases of the junction left unmatched. The germline CDR1 and CDR2 sequences are WNHNN and SYGVQD (reference sequence). DNA of the CDR3: TGCGCCAGCAGCGATACCCTTACCGGGGGGTCCTACAATGAGCAGTTCTTC. It is translated as CASSDTLTGGSYNEQFF.

V is TRBV18 and J is TRBJ2-3, with 8 bases matching TRBD1. The CDR3 extends over 12 amino acids. V trimming: 1 base; J trimming: 13 bases; junction bases outside the gene matches: 4. In germline, CDR1 is KGHSH, CDR2 LQKENI. The CDR3 is CASSPRTGSKYF. CDR3 coding DNA: TGTGCCAGCTCACCACGGACAGGGTCCAAGTATTTT.

This clonotype occurred many times. The CDR3 here is CASSFRAAYGYTF. In DNA, the CDR3 is TGTGCCAGCAGTTTCAGGGCCGCCTATGGCTACACCTTC. The J gene is TRBJ1-2, the V gene TRBV12-3 or TRBV12-4; TRBD1 is a possible D gene (5 bases). This CDR3 contains 13 residues. Trimming took 3 bases from V and 4 from J, leaving 9 bases between them.

The table lists this clonotype with a few counts. The chain has TRBV7-2 and TRBJ1-3; D is undetermined. The CDR3 consists of 17 residues. The V end lost 4 bases, the J end lost 4 bases, and 20 bases lay between the germline ends. Germline V gene lookup returns CDR1 SGHTA and CDR2 FQGNSA. CDR3 sequence reads: CASSSLPAGRGGNTIYF. Written as DNA, the CDR3 is TGTGCCAGCAGCTCCCTTCCCGCTGGCAGAGGAGGAAACACCATATATTTT.

This clonotype was counted ten times or more. V is TRBV5-1 and J is TRBJ1-1; D may be TRBD1 (5 bases). CDR3 size: 15 residues. Germline V gene lookup returns CDR1 SGHRS and CDR2 YFSETQ. V was pared by 0 bases and J by 1 base, with 10 bases between. The CDR3 nucleotides read TGCGCCAGCAGCTTGGTGGGAGGGACGAACACTGAAGCTTTCTTT. This translates into CASSLVGGTNTEAFF.

In its sample, this clonotype was seen many times. The rearrangement uses TRBV12-3 or TRBV12-4 and TRBJ1-5, with D hard to call. The CDR3 spans 12 residues. V dropped 6 bases and J dropped 4 bases, with 7 bases sitting between them. CDR3 bases: TGTGCCAGCAGCTCCAATAATCAGCCCCAGCATTTT. It specifies CASSSNNQPQHF.

A remark on this clonotype: Given a much more abundant clone one base away, this may be a read error. The chain combines TRBV11-2 with TRBJ2-5; D is ambiguous. The CDR3 totals 13 residues. CDR1 SGHAT and CDR2 FQNNGV come from the germline V gene. The CDR3 reads CASSLDLKEIQYF. The CDR3 DNA sequence: TGTGCCAGCAGCTTAGACCTTAAAGAGATCCAGTACTTC.

This clonotype was seen ten or more times. This chain connects TRBV6-1 to TRBJ2-7, with TRBD1 identical over 9 bases. Per the germline V gene, CDR1 is MNHNS and CDR2 is SASEGT. V gave up 4 bases and J gave up 1 base; unmatched junction bases: 5. This CDR3 has 15 residues. As DNA, the CDR3 is TGTGCCAGCAGTGGGGGACAGGGACAATCCTACGAGCAGTACTTC. Translating gives CASSGGQGQSYEQYF.

The chain links TRBV6-2 or TRBV6-3 to TRBJ2-3; D ambiguous. The length of the CDR3 is 12 residues. Germline loops: CDR1 MNHEY, CDR2 SVGEGT. V was cut by 7 bases and J by 2 bases, with 7 bases left in between. CDR3 nucleotides: TGTGCCAGCAAGATAGACACAGATACGCAGTATTTT. Encoded protein: CASKIDTDTQYF.

The DNA for the CDR3 is TGTGCCAGCAGCTTACTTGAGGCAGGGGGCTTGACCGGGGAGCTGTTTTTT. Translating gives CASSLLEAGGLTGELFF. The chain is built from TRBV7-9 and TRBJ2-2, with TRBD1 identical over 8 bases. Germline loops: CDR1 SEHNR, CDR2 FQNEAQ (reference sequence). This CDR3 has 17 amino acids. V was pared by 2 bases and J by 5 bases, with 10 bases of the junction left unmatched.

This clonotype was recorded many times. The chain couples TRBV11-2 to TRBJ2-1, with D perhaps assigned TRBD1 or TRBD2 (5 bases each). This CDR3 region has 16 residues. Looked up from germline, CDR1 is SGHAT and CDR2 is FQNNGV. The V gene lost 2 bases and the J gene lost 3 bases, with 14 bases spanning the gap. The CDR3 protein is CASSLRPGRGYNEQFF. CDR3 in DNA: TGTGCCAGCAGCTTACGACCGGGACGGGGCTACAATGAGCAGTTCTTC.

The chain joins TRBV3-1 to TRBJ1-4; D gene uncertain. CDR3 size: 14 residues. Trimming removed 0 bases from V and 5 bases from J, with 7 bases in between. The V gene's germline CDR1 is LGHDT and CDR2 YNNKEL (reference sequence). The CDR3 nucleotides read TGTGCCAGCAGCCAAGAGGGAAAAAATGAAAAACTGTTTTTT. The encoded protein is CASSQEGKNEKLFF. Together with reference TRBV3-1 and TRBJ1-4, the CDR3 gives the full variable domain: DTAVSQTPKYLVTQMGNDKSIKCEQNLGHDTMYWYKQDSKKFLKIMFSYNNKELIINETVPNRFSPKSPDKAHLNLHINSLELGDSAVYFCASSQEGKNEKLFFGSGTQLSVL.

This clonotype was counted ten times or more. The chain has TRBV11-3 and TRBJ2-3; 16 positions match TRBD2. Germline CDR1 SGHNT, CDR2 YENEEA. Trimming took 5 bases from V and 4 from J; bases not matched to a gene: 9. The CDR3 contains 18 residues. The CDR3 here is CASSPGTSGRAGADTQYF. The CDR3 DNA follows: TGTGCCAGCAGCCCCGGGACTAGCGGGAGGGCCGGTGCAGATACGCAGTATTTT. The whole variable domain, filled in from reference TRBV11-3 and TRBJ2-3, reads EAGVVQSPRYKIIEKKQPVAFWCNPISGHNTLYWYLQNLGQGPELLIRYENEEAVDDSQLPKDRFSAERLKGVDSTLKIQPAELGDSAVYLCASSPGTSGRAGADTQYFGPGTRLTVL.

This clonotype was detected a few times. V gene TRBV29-1 combines with J gene TRBJ2-1, with 14 bases fitting TRBD2. Trimming cost V 3 bases and J 7 bases; bases outside gene matches: 8. The length of the CDR3 is 16 residues. The germline gives CDR1 SQVTM, CDR2 ANQGSEA. The CDR3 loop reads CSVEGLAGEELNEQFF. The CDR3 region has the DNA TGCAGCGTTGAGGGACTAGCGGGAGAAGAATTAAATGAGCAGTTCTTC.

This clonotype was seen a handful of times. In DNA form, the CDR3 reads TGCAGTGCTAGAGATCCAGGACGGCCACGCTACGAGCAGTACTTC. It yields the protein CSARDPGRPRYEQYF. The J gene is TRBJ2-7, the V gene TRBV20-1; D uncertain. V lost 0 bases and J 3 bases, leaving 15 bases between the germline ends. The CDR3 is 15 amino acids. CDR1 DFQATT and CDR2 SNEGSKA come from the germline V gene (reference sequence).

The chain employs TRBV19 and TRBJ2-2, with D unresolved. The CDR3 has 15 amino acids. In germline, CDR1 is LNHDA, CDR2 SQIVND (reference sequence). V dropped 0 bases and J dropped 2 bases, with 7 bases sitting between them. This chain's CDR3 is CASSIEQLNTGELFF. Here the CDR3 DNA reads TGTGCCAGTAGTATAGAGCAGCTAAACACCGGGGAGCTGTTTTTT.

At least ten counts were recorded for this clonotype. This chain connects TRBV12-3 or TRBV12-4 to TRBJ1-1; D not resolved. The CDR3 loop spans 15 amino acids. V was cut by 3 bases and J by 4 bases, with 15 bases left in between. The CDR3 spells CASSLFLRLTTEAFF. DNA for the CDR3: TGTGCCAGCAGTTTGTTCCTCAGGTTGACCACTGAAGCTTTCTTT.

The rearrangement links TRBV19 to TRBJ2-1; no clear D gene. The CDR3 length is 13 residues. Looked up from germline, CDR1 is LNHDA and CDR2 is SQIVND (reference sequence). Trimming took off 4 bases at V and 7 bases at J, with 11 bases between the two ends. CDR3 region: CASSSGPGNEQFF. The CDR3 DNA follows: TGTGCCAGTAGTAGCGGACCCGGGAATGAGCAGTTCTTC.

This clonotype was seen at least ten times. The chain combines TRBV5-1 with TRBJ1-4; D is undetermined. Between the trimmed V and J ends, which lost 3 bases and 0 bases, there was a span of 9 bases. CDR1 is SGHRS and CDR2 is YFSETQ in the germline V gene. The CDR3 has 15 amino acids. Here the CDR3 DNA reads TGCGCCAGCAGCTCAATTCATGCAACTAATGAAAAACTGTTTTTT. The encoded protein is CASSSIHATNEKLFF.

This clonotype was counted a few times. The J gene is TRBJ1-1, the V gene TRBV6-1, with 8 bases lining up with TRBD1. V shed 6 bases and J 7 bases; nucleotides not matched to a gene: 13. This CDR3 has 15 amino acids. In germline, CDR1 is MNHNS, CDR2 SASEGT. The CDR3 bases are TGTGCCAGCAGAAGGACAGGGCCGCGGGCCGTTGAAGCTTTCTTT. As protein: CASRRTGPRAVEAFF.

This clonotype was detected ten times or more. The genes are TRBV6-2 or TRBV6-3 and TRBJ2-7, with 7 positions matching TRBD1. V dropped 2 bases and J dropped 3; count of bases not matched to a gene: 4. Germline V gene sequence: CDR1 MNHEY, CDR2 SVGEGT. The CDR3 contains 14 residues. The chain's CDR3 is CASSYGGQSYEQYF. CDR3 DNA: TGTGCCAGCAGTTACGGGGGACAGAGCTACGAGCAGTACTTC.

This clonotype was recorded a few times. The V and J genes are TRBV7-8 and TRBJ1-1; 7 bases fit TRBD1. The germline V gene encodes CDR1 SGHVS and CDR2 FQNEAQ. The CDR3 has 13 amino acids. V shed 5 bases, J shed 6 bases, and the junction held 6 bases outside the gene matches. In DNA form, the CDR3 reads TGTGCCAGCAGCGACACAGGGGAGCCTGAAGCTTTCTTT. Translated: CASSDTGEPEAFF. Full variable domain (missing parts from reference TRBV7-8 and TRBJ1-1): GAGVSQSPRYKVAKRGQDVALRCDPISGHVSLFWYQQALGQGPEFLTYFQNEAQLDKSGLPSDRFFAERPEGSVSTLKIQRTQQEDSAVYLCASSDTGEPEAFFGQGTRLTVV.

This clonotype is a singleton in its sample. The junction differs from germline at one of its ends, possibly a read error. The chain combines TRBV7-2 with TRBJ2-3, with D possibly TRBD2 on 7 matching bases. CDR3 size: 14 residues. Germline CDR1 is SGHTA and CDR2 is FQGNSA. The CDR3 nucleotides are TGTGCCAGCAGCTTAGGACGGGGGGCAGATGCGCAGTATTTT. This sequence encodes CASSLGRGADAQYF. The full variable domain, in which reference TRBV7-2 and TRBJ2-3 provide the parts outside the CDR3, is GAGVSQSPSNKVTEKGKDVELRCDPISGHTALYWYRQSLGQGLEFLIYFQGNSAPDKSGLPSDRFSAERTGGSVSTLTIQRTQQEDSAVYLCASSLGRGADAQYFGPGTRLTVL.

In this sample, this clonotype turned up many times. The chain couples TRBV27 to TRBJ1-2, with D maybe TRBD1 (6 bases). CDR3 length equals 13 residues. V was clipped by 3 bases and J by 4 bases, with 9 bases between them. Germline CDR1 is MNHEY and CDR2 is SMNVEV (reference sequence). The CDR3 DNA is TGTGCCAGCAGTTTCGGACAGTCCTATGGCTACACCTTC. Translated, it gives CASSFGQSYGYTF.